This TCR beta chain derives from a study of long-term antiretroviral therapy in people with HIV. Across the study: Samples collected earliest predate the 2015 immediate-ART recommendation by about a decade.

In the case of this clone: Its antigen is undetermined.

The CDR3 has 14 amino acids. Germline V lookup: CDR1 SGHNT, CDR2 YYREEE (reference sequence). The V end lost 0 bases, the J end lost 0 bases, and 5 bases lay between the germline ends. The authors ran the immunoSEQ assay, v3.0, at survey level. Sequencing efforts were directed toward roughly 40,000-50,000 T-cell genomes per sample. The repertoire was sequenced with immunoSEQ multiplex PCR; TCRdb's copy has only in-frame clones and lacks some. The table has some 25,000 clones, under 85% seen once; the top ten hold 11%. Findings and limits, study-wide: After ART, diversity increased yet remained lower than transplant donor controls. HIV repertoires covered narrower CDR3 length ranges than controls did.

The rearrangement links TRBV5-4 to TRBJ2-3; D unclear. The sequences come from unsorted PBMCs, collected 2.1 years after starting antiretroviral therapy. This TCR was recovered from a man aged 25 to 45 with HIV. The CDR3 reads CASSLEQSTDTQYF. As DNA, the CDR3 is TGTGCCAGCAGCTTGGAGCAGAGCACAGATACGCAGTATTTT.